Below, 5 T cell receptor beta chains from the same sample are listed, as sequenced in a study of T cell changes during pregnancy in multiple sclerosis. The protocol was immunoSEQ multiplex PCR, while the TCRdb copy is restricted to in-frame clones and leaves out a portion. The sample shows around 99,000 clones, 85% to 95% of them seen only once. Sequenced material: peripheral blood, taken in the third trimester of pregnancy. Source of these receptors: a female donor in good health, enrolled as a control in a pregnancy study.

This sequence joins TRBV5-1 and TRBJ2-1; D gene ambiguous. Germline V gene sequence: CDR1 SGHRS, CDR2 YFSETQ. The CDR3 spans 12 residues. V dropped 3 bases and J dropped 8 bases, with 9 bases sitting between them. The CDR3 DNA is TGCGCCAGCAGCTACCGGGTCGATGAGCAGTTCTTC. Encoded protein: CASSYRVDEQFF. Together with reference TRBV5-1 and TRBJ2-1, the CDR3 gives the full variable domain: KAGVTQTPRYLIKTRGQQVTLSCSPISGHRSVSWYQQTPGQGLQFLFEYFSETQRNKGNFPGRFSGRQFSNSRSEMNVSTLELGDSALYLCASSYRVDEQFFGPGTRLTVL.

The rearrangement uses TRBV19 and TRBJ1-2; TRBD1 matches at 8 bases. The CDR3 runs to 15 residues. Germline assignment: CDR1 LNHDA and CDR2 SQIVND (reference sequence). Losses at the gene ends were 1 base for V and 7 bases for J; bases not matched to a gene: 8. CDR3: CASSIAGRGRAGYTF. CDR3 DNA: TGTGCCAGTAGTATAGCGGGCAGGGGGCGAGCTGGCTACACCTTC.

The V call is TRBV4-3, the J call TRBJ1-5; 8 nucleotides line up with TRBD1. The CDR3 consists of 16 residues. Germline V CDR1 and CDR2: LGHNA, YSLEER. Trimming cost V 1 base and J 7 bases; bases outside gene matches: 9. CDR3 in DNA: TGCGCCAGCAGCCAAGCCGCCCGGACAGGGATACAGCCCCAGCATTTT. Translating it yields CASSQAARTGIQPQHF.

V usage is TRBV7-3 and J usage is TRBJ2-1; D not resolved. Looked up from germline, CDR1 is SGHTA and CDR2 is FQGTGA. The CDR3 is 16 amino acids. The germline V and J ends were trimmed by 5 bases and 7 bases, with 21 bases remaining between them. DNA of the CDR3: TGTGCCAGCAGCCTCCAATCAGGTTTAAGGTGGAATGAGCAGTTCTTC. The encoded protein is CASSLQSGLRWNEQFF. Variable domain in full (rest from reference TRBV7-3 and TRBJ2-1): GAGVSQTPSNKVTEKGKYVELRCDPISGHTALYWYRQSLGQGPEFLIYFQGTGAADDSGLPNDRFFAVRPEGSVSTLKIQRTERGDSAVYLCASSLQSGLRWNEQFFGPGTRLTVL.

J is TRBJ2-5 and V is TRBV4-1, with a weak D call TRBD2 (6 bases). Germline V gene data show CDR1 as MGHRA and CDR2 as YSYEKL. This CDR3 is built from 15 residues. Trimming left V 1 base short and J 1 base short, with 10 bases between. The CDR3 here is CASSQVAGSQETQYF. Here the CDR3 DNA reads TGCGCCAGCAGCCAAGTCGCGGGGAGCCAAGAGACCCAGTACTTC.